The clone carrying this T cell receptor beta chain was seen just once. The antigen remains unidentified. These data come from a study of blood T cells in healthy people across ages. Study outcomes and limitations: Researchers report that TCR beta diversity correlated strongly with naive T cell percentage. Diversity figures based on one million T cells were deemed too low.

Germline loops: CDR1 DFQATT, CDR2 SNEGSKA (reference sequence). This CDR3 region has 14 residues. Trimming removed 6 bases at V and 2 bases at J, with 16 bases between. PCR was performed a second time for about 6 to 12 cycles using a sample-barcoded 5' primer and a J-beta primer mix. The template-switch adaptor was a 5' adaptor with 12 random nucleotides. It tagged each cDNA molecule. TCRdb re-derived calls from the 5' RACE reads in MiXCR, one entry per CDR3 protein. The data show about 640,000 distinct CDR3 sequences, around three fifths seen once. Sequenced input: blood. The TCR originated in a man in his fifties or sixties in good health. The chain uses TRBV20-1 and TRBJ2-5; no clear D gene. CDR3 region: CSANAAGWQETQYF. Here the CDR3 DNA reads TGCAGTGCAAACGCTGCCGGGTGGCAAGAGACCCAGTACTTC.